One and the same sample provided the 10 T cell receptor beta chains below, sequenced in a study of T cell changes during pregnancy in multiple sclerosis. The assay was immunoSEQ multiplex PCR, and TCRdb's table has in-frame clones only and misses some. The repertoire holds 40,000 or so clones, with about 92% as singletons. Sequenced here: CD4+ T cells from peripheral blood mononuclear cells, sampled in the third trimester of pregnancy. The receptors here all came from a female donor with multiple sclerosis, enrolled in a pregnancy study.

The rearrangement joins TRBV11-2 to TRBJ2-1, with D perhaps matching TRBD1 (5 bases). Germline V gives CDR1 SGHAT, CDR2 FQNNGV. This CDR3 has 12 residues. V was trimmed by 5 bases and J by 9 bases, leaving 11 bases between them. CDR3 coding DNA: TGTGCCAGCAGCGGGGCAGCCCTTGAGCAGTTCTTC. Translation gives CASSGAALEQFF.

The rearrangement links TRBV2 to TRBJ2-1, with 9 bases lining up with TRBD2. Germline CDR1 SNHLY, CDR2 FYNNEI. V lost 8 bases to trimming and J lost 9 bases; unmatched junction nucleotides: 11. This CDR3 has 14 residues. The CDR3 DNA reads TGTGCCAGCGGGACCGGGACTAGCATAGGTGAGCAGTTCTTC. Translating gives CASGTGTSIGEQFF.

The chain is built from TRBV19 and TRBJ1-5; a possible D gene is TRBD1 (6 bases). Germline loops: CDR1 LNHDA, CDR2 SQIVND (reference sequence). CDR3 size: 16 residues. V was clipped by 8 bases and J by 0 bases, with 17 bases between them. The CDR3 DNA is TGTGCCAGTCGGGAGGACAGACCGAATAGCAATCAGCCCCAGCATTTT. Translating gives CASREDRPNSNQPQHF.

The chain uses TRBV6-5 and TRBJ1-2; 7 positions agree with TRBD1. V was clipped by 2 bases and J by 7 bases; unmatched bases: 4. The CDR3 extends over 13 amino acids. Germline lookup yields CDR1 MNHEY and CDR2 SVGAGI. CDR3 loop: CASSYVRDSGYTF. As DNA, the CDR3 is TGTGCCAGCAGTTACGTAAGGGACAGTGGCTACACCTTC.

The chain recombines TRBV15 with TRBJ1-4; D gene unclear. CDR3 length equals 16 residues. Germline loops: CDR1 LNHNV, CDR2 YYDKDF (reference sequence). V shed 0 bases and J shed 7 bases, with 15 bases lying between them. CDR3 loop: CATSRDPTGEGEKLFF. The CDR3, as DNA: TGTGCCACCAGCAGAGACCCTACCGGGGAGGGTGAAAAACTGTTTTTT.

The chain couples TRBV18 to TRBJ1-5; D gene uncertain. Germline CDR1 reads KGHSH; CDR2 reads LQKENI. V lost 3 bases and J 0 bases, leaving 6 bases between the germline ends. The CDR3 covers 14 residues. For the CDR3, the DNA is TGTGCCAGCTCACCGTTATATAGCAATCAGCCCCAGCATTTT. Protein: CASSPLYSNQPQHF.

This sequence joins TRBV5-4 and TRBJ2-5; 8 bases agree with TRBD1. The V gene end was trimmed by 4 bases and the J gene end by 5 bases; junction bases not matched to a gene: 7. The CDR3 has 14 amino acids. CDR1 and CDR2 (germline): SGHNT, YYREEE (reference sequence). Here the CDR3 DNA reads TGTGCCAGCAGCCTAGGACAGGGTGGGGAGACCCAGTACTTC. This codes for CASSLGQGGETQYF.

This sequence joins TRBV7-9 and TRBJ1-5; no clear D. Germline CDR1 SEHNR, CDR2 FQNEAQ (reference sequence). V was pared by 4 bases and J by 4 bases, with 5 bases between. This CDR3 comprises 12 residues. Here the CDR3 DNA reads TGTGCCAGCAGCTCCCCTAATCAGCCCCAGCATTTT. Its protein product is CASSSPNQPQHF.

The chain uses TRBV14 and TRBJ2-3; 9 bases line up with TRBD1. The CDR3 runs 15 residues. Germline V gene lookup returns CDR1 SGHDN and CDR2 FVKESK. V dropped 3 bases and J dropped 7; count of bases not matched to a gene: 8. This chain's CDR3 is CASSQPGQGMNTQYF. For the CDR3, the DNA is TGTGCCAGCAGCCAGCCGGGACAGGGCATGAATACGCAGTATTTT.

The gene calls are TRBV6-1 and TRBJ2-2; a possible D gene is TRBD1 (6 bases). Germline values: CDR1 MNHNS, CDR2 SASEGT. The CDR3 is 16 amino acids. V gave up 2 bases and J gave up 5 bases, with 15 bases separating them. The CDR3 spells CASSESPGTRTGELFF. The DNA of the CDR3 is TGTGCCAGCAGTGAATCCCCCGGGACACGGACCGGGGAGCTGTTTTTT.